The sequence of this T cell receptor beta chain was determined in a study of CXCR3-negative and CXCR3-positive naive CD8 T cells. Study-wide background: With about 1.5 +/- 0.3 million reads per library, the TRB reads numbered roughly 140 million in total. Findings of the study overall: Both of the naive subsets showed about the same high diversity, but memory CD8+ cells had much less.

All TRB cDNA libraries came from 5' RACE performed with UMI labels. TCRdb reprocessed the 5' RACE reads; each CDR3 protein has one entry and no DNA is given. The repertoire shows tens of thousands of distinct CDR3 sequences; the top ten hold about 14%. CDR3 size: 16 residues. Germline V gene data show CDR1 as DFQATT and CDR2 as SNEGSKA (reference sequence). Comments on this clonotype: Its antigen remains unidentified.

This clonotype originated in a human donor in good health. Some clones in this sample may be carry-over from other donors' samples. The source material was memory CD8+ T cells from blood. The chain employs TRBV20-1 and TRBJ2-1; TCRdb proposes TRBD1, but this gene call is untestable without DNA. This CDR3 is CNARFLWDRGFGEQFF.